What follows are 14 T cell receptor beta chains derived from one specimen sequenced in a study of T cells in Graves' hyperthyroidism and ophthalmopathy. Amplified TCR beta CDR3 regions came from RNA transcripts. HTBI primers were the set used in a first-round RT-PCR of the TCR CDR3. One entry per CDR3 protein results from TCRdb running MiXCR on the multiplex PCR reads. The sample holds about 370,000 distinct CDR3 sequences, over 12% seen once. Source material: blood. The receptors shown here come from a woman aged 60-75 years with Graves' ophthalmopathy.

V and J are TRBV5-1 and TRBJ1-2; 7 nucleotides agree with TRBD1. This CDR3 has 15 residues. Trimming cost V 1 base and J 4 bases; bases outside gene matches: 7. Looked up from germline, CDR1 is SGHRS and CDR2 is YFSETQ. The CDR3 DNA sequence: TGCGCCAGCAGCTTGAGTGGGCAGGGGGTCTATGGCTACACCTTC. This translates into CASSLSGQGVYGYTF.

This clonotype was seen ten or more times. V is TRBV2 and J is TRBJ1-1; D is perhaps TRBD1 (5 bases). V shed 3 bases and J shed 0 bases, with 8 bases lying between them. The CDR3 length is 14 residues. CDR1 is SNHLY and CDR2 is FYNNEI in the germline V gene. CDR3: CASSDSGMNTEAFF. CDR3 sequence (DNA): TGTGCCAGCAGTGACTCAGGGATGAACACTGAAGCTTTCTTT.

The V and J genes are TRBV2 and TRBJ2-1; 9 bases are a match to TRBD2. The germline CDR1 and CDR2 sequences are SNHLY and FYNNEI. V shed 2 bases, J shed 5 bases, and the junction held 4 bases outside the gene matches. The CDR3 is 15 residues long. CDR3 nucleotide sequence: TGTGCCAGCAGTGAACGGGCTAGCGGGAACAATGAGCAGTTCTTC. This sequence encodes CASSERASGNNEQFF.

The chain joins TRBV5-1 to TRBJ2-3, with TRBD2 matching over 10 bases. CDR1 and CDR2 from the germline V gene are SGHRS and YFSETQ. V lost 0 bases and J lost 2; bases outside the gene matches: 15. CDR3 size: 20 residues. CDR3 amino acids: CASSLEGLAIGLGATDTQYF. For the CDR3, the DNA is TGCGCCAGCAGCTTGGAGGGACTAGCGATCGGTTTAGGGGCCACAGATACGCAGTATTTT.

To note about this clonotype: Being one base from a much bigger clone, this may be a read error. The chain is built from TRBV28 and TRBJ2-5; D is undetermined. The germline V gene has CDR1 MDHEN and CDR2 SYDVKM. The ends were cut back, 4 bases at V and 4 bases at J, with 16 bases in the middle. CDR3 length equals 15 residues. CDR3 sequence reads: CASSSLATSPETQYF. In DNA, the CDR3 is TGTGCCAGCAGTTCTCTTGCCACCTCCCCAGAGACCCAGTACTTC.

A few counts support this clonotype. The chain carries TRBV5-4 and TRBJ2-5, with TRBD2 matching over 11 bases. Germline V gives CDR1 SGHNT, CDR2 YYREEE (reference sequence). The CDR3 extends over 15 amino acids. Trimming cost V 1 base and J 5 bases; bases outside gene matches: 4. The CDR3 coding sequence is TGTGCCAGCAGCTTGTTAGCGGGAGGGCGGGAGACCCAGTACTTC. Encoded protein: CASSLLAGGRETQYF.

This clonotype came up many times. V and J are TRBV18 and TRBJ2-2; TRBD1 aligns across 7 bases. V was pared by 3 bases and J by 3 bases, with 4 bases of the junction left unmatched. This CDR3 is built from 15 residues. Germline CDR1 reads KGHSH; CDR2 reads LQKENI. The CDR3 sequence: CASSPGQSHTGELFF. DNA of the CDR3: TGTGCCAGCTCACCGGGACAGAGTCACACCGGGGAGCTGTTTTTT.

The DNA for the CDR3 is TGTGCCAGCAGCGGGGCGGACAAAAACATTCAGTACTTC. Its translation is CASSGADKNIQYF. The genes are TRBV9 and TRBJ2-4; D call uncertain. Germline CDR1 SGDLS, CDR2 YYNGEE. V lost 3 bases, J lost 3 bases, and 7 bases lay in between. The CDR3 contains 13 residues.

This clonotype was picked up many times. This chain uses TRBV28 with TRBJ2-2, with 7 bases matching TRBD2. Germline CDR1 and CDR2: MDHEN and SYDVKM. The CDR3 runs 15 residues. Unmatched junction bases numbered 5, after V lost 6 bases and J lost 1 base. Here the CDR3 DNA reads TGTGCCAGCAGACGGGGGACTATGAACACCGGGGAGCTGTTTTTT. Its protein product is CASRRGTMNTGELFF.

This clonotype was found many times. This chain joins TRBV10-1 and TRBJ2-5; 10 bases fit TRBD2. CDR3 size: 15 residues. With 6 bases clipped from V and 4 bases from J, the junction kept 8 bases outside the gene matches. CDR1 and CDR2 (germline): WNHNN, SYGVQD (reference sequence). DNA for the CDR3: TGCGCCAGCAGCCGAGTAGCGGGAGGTGCAGAGACCCAGTACTTC. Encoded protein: CASSRVAGGAETQYF.

The CDR3 DNA is TGTGCCAGCAGCTTAAGCGGGAGCTTCGACGAGCAGTACTTC. Protein product: CASSLSGSFDEQYF. The chain uses TRBV5-8 and TRBJ2-7; TRBD2 matches 8 bases. From germline, CDR1 is SGHTS and CDR2 YDEGEE. V shed 2 bases and J 5 bases; nucleotides not matched to a gene: 6. CDR3 length: 14 amino acids.

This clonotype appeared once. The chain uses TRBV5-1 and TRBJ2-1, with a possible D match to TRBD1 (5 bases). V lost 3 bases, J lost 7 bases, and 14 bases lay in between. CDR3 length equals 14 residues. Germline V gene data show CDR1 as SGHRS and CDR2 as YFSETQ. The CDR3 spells CASSSGWQGNEQFF. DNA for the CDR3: TGCGCCAGCAGCTCTGGATGGCAGGGAAATGAGCAGTTCTTC.

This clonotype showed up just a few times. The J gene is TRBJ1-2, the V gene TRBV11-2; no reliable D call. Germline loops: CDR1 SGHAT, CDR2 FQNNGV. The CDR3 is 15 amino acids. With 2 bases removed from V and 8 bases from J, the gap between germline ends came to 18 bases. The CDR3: CASSLREQPGWGYTF. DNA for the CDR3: TGTGCCAGCAGCTTAAGGGAACAGCCTGGATGGGGCTACACCTTC.

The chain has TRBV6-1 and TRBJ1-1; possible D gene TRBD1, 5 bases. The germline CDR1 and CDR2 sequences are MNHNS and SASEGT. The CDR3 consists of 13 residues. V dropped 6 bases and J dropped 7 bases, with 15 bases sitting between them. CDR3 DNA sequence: TGTGCCAGCAGCACCATGCGACAGATTGAAGCTTTCTTT. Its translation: CASSTMRQIEAFF.